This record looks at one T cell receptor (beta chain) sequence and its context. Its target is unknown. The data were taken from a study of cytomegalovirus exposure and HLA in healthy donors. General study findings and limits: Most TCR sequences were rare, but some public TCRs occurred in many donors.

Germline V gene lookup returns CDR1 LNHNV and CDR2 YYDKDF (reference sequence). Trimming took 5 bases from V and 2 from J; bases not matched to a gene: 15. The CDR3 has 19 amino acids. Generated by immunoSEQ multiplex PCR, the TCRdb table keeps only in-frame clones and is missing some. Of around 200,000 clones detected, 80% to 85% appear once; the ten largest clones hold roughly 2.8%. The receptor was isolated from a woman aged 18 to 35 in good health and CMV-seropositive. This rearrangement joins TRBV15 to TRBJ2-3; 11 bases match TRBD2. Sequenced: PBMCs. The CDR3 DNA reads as TGTGCCACCAGCGAGAGGGCTAGCGGGGGGCTCCACTTCACAGATACGCAGTATTTT. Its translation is CATSERASGGLHFTDTQYF.